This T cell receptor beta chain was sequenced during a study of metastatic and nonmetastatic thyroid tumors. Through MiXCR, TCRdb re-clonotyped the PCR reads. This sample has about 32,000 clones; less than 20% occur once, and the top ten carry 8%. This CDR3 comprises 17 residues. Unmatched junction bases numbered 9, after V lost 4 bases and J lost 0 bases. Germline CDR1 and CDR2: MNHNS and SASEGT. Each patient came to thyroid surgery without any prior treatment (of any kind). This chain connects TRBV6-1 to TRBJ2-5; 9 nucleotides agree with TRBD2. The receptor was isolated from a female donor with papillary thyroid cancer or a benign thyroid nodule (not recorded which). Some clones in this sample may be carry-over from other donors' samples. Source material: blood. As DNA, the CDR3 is TGTGCCAGCAGTGCGTCTATTAGCGGGGGACACCAAGAGACCCAGTACTTC. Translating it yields CASSASISGGHQETQYF.